This TCR beta chain emerged from a study of blood T cell repertoires in COVID-19. Study-level information: Donors in the United States, Italy and Spain gave samples during acute or convalescent COVID-19. T cells, B-cell-depleted T cells, or PBMCs provided the cDNA or gDNA that served as material.

Germline values: CDR1 SGHRS, CDR2 YFSETQ. Between the trimmed V and J ends, which lost 4 bases and 2 bases, there was a span of 9 bases. There are 13 residues in the CDR3. Original data processing: Reference gene primers were amplified, and this amplification served to estimate nucleated cell counts. Assay: immunoSEQ multiplex PCR; the TCRdb copy retains only in-frame clones and omits some. V and J calls and clone size come straight from that table; D and trimming were deduced from the DNA. The table has more than 150,000 clones, just over 85% seen once. The V and J genes are TRBV5-1 and TRBJ1-2; maybe TRBD1 (6 bases). Sample: peripheral blood. The TCR was taken from a man between 60 and 75 years old with acute or convalescent COVID-19. CDR3 loop: CASSATGNYGYTF. CDR3 coding DNA: TGCGCCAGCAGCGCCACAGGGAACTATGGCTACACCTTC.